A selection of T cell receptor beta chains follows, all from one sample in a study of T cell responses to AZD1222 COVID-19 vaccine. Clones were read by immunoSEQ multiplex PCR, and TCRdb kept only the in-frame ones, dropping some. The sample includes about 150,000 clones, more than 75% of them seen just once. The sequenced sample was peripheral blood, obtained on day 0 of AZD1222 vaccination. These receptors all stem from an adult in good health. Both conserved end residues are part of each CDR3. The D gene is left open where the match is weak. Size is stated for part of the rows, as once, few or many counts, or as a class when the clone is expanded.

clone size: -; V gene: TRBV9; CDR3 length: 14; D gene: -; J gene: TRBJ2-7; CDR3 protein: CASSLEGADYEQYF; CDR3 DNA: TGTGCCAGCAGCCTAGAGGGAGCCGACTACGAGCAGTACTTC
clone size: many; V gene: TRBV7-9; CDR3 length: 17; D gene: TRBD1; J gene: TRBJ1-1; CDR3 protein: CASSSHDQTGIRTEAFF; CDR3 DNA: TGTGCCAGCAGCTCCCACGATCAGACAGGGATACGCACTGAAGCTTTCTTT
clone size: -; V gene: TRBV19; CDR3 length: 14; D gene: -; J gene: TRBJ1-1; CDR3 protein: CASSYRRGNTEAFF; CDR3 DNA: TGTGCCAGTAGTTACAGGCGGGGGAACACTGAAGCTTTCTTT
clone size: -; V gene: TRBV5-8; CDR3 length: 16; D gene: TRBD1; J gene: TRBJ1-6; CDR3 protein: CASSLVPGQEGSPLHF; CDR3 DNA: TGTGCCAGCAGCTTGGTGCCGGGACAGGAGGGTTCACCCCTCCACTTT
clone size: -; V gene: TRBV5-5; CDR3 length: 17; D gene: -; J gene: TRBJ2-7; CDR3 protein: CASSPQPGGPSWDEQYF; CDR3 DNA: TGTGCCAGCAGCCCCCAACCCGGGGGGCCTTCTTGGGACGAGCAGTACTTC
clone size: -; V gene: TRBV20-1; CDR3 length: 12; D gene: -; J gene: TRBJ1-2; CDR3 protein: CSASDAGYGYTF; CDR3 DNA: TGCAGTGCTAGTGACGCAGGGTACGGCTACACCTTC
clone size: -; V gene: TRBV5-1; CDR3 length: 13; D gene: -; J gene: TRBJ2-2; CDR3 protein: CASSPLGPGELFF; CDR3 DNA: TGCGCCAGCAGCCCCTTAGGGCCCGGGGAGCTGTTTTTT
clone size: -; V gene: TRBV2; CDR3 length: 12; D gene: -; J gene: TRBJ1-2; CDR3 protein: CASTQEGGGYTF; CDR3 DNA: TGTGCCAGCACTCAGGAGGGGGGCGGCTACACCTTC
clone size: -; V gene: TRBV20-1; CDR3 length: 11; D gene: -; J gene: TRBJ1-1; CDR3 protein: CSASGRTEAFF; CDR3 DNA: TGCAGTGCTAGTGGGCGAACTGAAGCTTTCTTT
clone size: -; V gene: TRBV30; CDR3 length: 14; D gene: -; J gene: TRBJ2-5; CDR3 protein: CAFSSGTRQETQYF; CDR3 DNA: TGTGCCTTTAGTTCGGGGACACGGCAAGAGACCCAGTACTTC
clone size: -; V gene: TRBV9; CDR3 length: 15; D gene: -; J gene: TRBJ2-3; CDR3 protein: CASSVGGGSSDWQYF; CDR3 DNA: TGTGCCAGCAGCGTCGGAGGGGGTTCCTCCGACTGGCAGTATTTT
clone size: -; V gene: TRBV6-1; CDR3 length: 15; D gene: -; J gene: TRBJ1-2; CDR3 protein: CASSSRRNPNYGYTF; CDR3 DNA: TGTGCCAGCAGTTCCCGAAGAAACCCAAACTATGGCTACACCTTC
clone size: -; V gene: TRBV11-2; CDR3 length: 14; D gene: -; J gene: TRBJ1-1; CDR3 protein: CASSRAREDTEAFF; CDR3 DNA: TGTGCCAGCAGCCGTGCGAGAGAGGACACTGAAGCTTTCTTT
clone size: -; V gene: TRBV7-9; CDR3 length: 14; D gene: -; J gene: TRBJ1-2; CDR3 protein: CASSLGGEGSGYTF; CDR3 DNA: TGTGCCAGCAGCTTGGGCGGGGAAGGCTCTGGCTACACCTTC
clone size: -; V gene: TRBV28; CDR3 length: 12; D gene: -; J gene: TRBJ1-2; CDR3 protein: CASSLRGYGYTF; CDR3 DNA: TGTGCCAGCAGTTTACGGGGTTATGGCTACACCTTC
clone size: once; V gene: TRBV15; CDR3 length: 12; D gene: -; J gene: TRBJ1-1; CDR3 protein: CATRTGNTEAFF; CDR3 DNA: TGTGCCACCAGGACAGGGAACACTGAAGCTTTCTTT
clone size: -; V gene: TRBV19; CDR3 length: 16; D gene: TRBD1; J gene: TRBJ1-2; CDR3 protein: CASRPRTGANSYGYTF; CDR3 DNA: TGTGCCAGTAGACCGAGGACAGGGGCAAACTCCTATGGCTACACCTTC
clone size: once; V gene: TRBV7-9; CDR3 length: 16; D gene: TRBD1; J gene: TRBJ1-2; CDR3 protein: CASSPGTGEGNYGYTF; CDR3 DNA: TGTGCCAGCAGCCCAGGGACAGGGGAAGGGAACTATGGCTACACCTTC
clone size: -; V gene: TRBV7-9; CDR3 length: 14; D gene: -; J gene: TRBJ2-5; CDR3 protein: CASSLWDNQETQYF; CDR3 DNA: TGTGCCAGCAGCTTATGGGACAATCAAGAGACCCAGTACTTC
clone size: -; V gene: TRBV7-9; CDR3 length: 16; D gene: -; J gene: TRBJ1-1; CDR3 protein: CASSLGTAKVNTEAFF; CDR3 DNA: TGTGCCAGCAGCTTAGGGACAGCGAAGGTGAACACTGAAGCTTTCTTT
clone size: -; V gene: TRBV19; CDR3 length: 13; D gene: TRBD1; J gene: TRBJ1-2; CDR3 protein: CASALTGNYGYTF; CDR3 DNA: TGTGCCAGTGCCTTGACAGGGAACTATGGCTACACCTTC
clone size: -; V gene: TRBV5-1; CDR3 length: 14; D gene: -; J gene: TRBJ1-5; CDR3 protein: CASSYDSGNQPQHF; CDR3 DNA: TGCGCCAGCAGCTACGACAGTGGGAATCAGCCCCAGCATTTT
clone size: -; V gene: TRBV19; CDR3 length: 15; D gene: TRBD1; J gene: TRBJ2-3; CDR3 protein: CASTDRADSTDTQYF; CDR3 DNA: TGTGCCAGTACCGACAGGGCCGATAGCACAGATACGCAGTATTTT
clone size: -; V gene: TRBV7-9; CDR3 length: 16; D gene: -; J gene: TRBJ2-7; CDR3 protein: CASSSSTRGLSYEQYF; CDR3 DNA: TGTGCCAGCAGCTCTTCCACGAGAGGACTCTCCTACGAGCAGTACTTC
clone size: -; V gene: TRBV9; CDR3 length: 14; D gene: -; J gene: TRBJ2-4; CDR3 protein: CASSVDRSQNIQYF; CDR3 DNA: TGTGCCAGCAGCGTAGACAGAAGCCAAAACATTCAGTACTTC
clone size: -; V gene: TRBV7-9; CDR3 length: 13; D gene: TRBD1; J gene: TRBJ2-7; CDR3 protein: CASSKAGGREQYF; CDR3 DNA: TGTGCCAGCAGCAAGGCAGGGGGCCGCGAGCAGTACTTC
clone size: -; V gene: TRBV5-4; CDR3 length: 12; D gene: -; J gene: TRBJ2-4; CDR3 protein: CASSTGSNIQYF; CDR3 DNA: TGTGCCAGCAGCACGGGATCTAACATTCAGTACTTC
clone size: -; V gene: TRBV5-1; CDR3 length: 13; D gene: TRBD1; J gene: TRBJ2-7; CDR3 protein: CASHRDRNYEQYF; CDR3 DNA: TGCGCCAGCCACCGGGACAGAAACTACGAGCAGTACTTC
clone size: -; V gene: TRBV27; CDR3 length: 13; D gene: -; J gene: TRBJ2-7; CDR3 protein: CASGLKRVDEQYF; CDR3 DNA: TGTGCCAGCGGGCTGAAGAGGGTGGACGAGCAGTACTTC
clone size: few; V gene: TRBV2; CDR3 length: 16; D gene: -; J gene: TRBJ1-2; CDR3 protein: CASSEARVVRNYGYTF; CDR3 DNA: TGTGCCAGCAGTGAGGCCCGGGTAGTTCGTAACTATGGCTACACCTTC
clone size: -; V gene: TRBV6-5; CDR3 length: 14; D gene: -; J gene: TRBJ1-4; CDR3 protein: CASSRGGGDEKLFF; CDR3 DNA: TGTGCCAGCAGTCGAGGCGGGGGTGATGAAAAACTGTTTTTT
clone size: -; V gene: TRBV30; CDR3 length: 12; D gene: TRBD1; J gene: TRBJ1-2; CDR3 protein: CAWTTGPYGYTF; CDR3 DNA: TGTGCCTGGACGACAGGGCCCTATGGCTACACCTTC
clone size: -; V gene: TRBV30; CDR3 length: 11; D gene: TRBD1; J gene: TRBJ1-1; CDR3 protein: CAWTGGARAFF; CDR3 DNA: TGTGCCTGGACAGGGGGCGCTCGGGCTTTCTTT